These T cell receptor beta chains were read from a single sample in a study of blood T cell repertoires in COVID-19. Only in-frame clones appear in the TCRdb table, and some are missing; sequencing was by immunoSEQ multiplex PCR. This sample has 70,000 to 75,000 clones, with approximately 90% found just once. Sequenced material: peripheral blood. The receptors here all came from a woman younger than 35 with acute or convalescent COVID-19. Both conserved end residues are part of each CDR3. The order of the fields is CDR3 DNA, CDR3 protein, D gene, clone size, J gene, V gene. The D gene is left open where the match is weak. Expanded clones get a size class; other rows say once, few or many, or leave the size out.

DNA: TGCGCCAGCAGTAGACAGGGGGCGGAGGGGGCCAACGTCCTGACTTTC
CDR3: CASSRQGAEGANVLTF
D: TRBD1
size: NA
J: TRBJ2-6
V: TRBV5-1

DNA: TGTGCCAGCAGCTTAGCGGGACAGTACCAAGAGACCCAGTACTTC
CDR3: CASSLAGQYQETQYF
D: TRBD1
size: NA
J: TRBJ2-5
V: TRBV7-8

DNA: TGCGCCAGCAGTCCCACAGGGACCGGCTACACCTTC
CDR3: CASSPTGTGYTF
D: NA
size: NA
J: TRBJ1-2
V: TRBV10-2

DNA: TGCGCCAGCAGCTTGGAGCCCGGTGAAAAACTGTTTTTT
CDR3: CASSLEPGEKLFF
D: NA
size: few
J: TRBJ1-4
V: TRBV5-1

DNA: TGTGCCAGCACCCTGGTTTACTATAGCAATCAGCCCCAGCATTTT
CDR3: CASTLVYYSNQPQHF
D: NA
size: NA
J: TRBJ1-5
V: TRBV28

DNA: TGTGCCAGCAGTGAAGCAGTAGCCTCATATCAGCCCCAGCATTTT
CDR3: CASSEAVASYQPQHF
D: NA
size: once
J: TRBJ1-5
V: TRBV6-1

DNA: TGTGCCAGCAGCCAAGTTCCCGGGGTGATGAATTCACCCCTCCACTTT
CDR3: CASSQVPGVMNSPLHF
D: NA
size: NA
J: TRBJ1-6
V: TRBV3-1/TRBV3-2

DNA: TGTGCCAGCAGCGCTAGGGACAGGGGGCGGGTTGAGCAGTTCTTC
CDR3: CASSARDRGRVEQFF
D: TRBD1
size: NA
J: TRBJ2-1
V: TRBV7-9

DNA: TGTGCCAGCAGGGGGGGGAGCTACACCTTC
CDR3: CASRGGSYTF
D: NA
size: NA
J: TRBJ1-2
V: TRBV12-3/TRBV12-4

DNA: TGTGCCAGTAGTATTGGCGCGACTGGATATCACGAGCAGTACTTC
CDR3: CASSIGATGYHEQYF
D: NA
size: few
J: TRBJ2-7
V: TRBV19

DNA: TGTGCCAGCAGTCCGAGGGTCTCTGGTGAAAAACTGTTTTTT
CDR3: CASSPRVSGEKLFF
D: NA
size: NA
J: TRBJ1-4
V: TRBV27

DNA: TGTGCCAGCAGTTTATCCCGCGGTGTCCACGAGCAGTACTTC
CDR3: CASSLSRGVHEQYF
D: NA
size: NA
J: TRBJ2-7
V: TRBV27

DNA: TGTGCCAGCAGTTCACCGGGAGATACGCAGTATTTT
CDR3: CASSSPGDTQYF
D: NA
size: NA
J: TRBJ2-3
V: TRBV12-3/TRBV12-4

DNA: TGCAGCGCAGCCCAGGGGGCAGAAGTGAACACTGAAGCTTTCTTT
CDR3: CSAAQGAEVNTEAFF
D: TRBD1
size: NA
J: TRBJ1-1
V: TRBV29-1

DNA: TGCGCCAGCAGCTTGGAGTCCCAGGGGGTTGAAGCTTTCTTT
CDR3: CASSLESQGVEAFF
D: TRBD1
size: NA
J: TRBJ1-1
V: TRBV5-1

DNA: TGTGCCAGCAGTTATAGACAGGGGAACACTGAAGCTTTCTTT
CDR3: CASSYRQGNTEAFF
D: TRBD1
size: NA
J: TRBJ1-1
V: TRBV6-5

DNA: TGTGCCAGCTCACCGATGGCATCGAACACCGGGGAGCTGTTTTTT
CDR3: CASSPMASNTGELFF
D: NA
size: once
J: TRBJ2-2
V: TRBV18

DNA: TGTGCCAGCAGGCCGCCTCTAGCGGGTGAGCAGTACTTC
CDR3: CASRPPLAGEQYF
D: TRBD2
size: few
J: TRBJ2-7
V: TRBV7-2

DNA: TGTGCCAGCAGCTCGCGTGCGGAAGAGACCCAGTACTTC
CDR3: CASSSRAEETQYF
D: NA
size: NA
J: TRBJ2-5
V: TRBV5-4

DNA: TGTGCCAGCAGCTTGCGTTATGAGCAGTTCTTC
CDR3: CASSLRYEQFF
D: NA
size: NA
J: TRBJ2-1
V: TRBV5-6

DNA: TGTGCCAGCAGCGAGGGGACAGTCGGGCGAGCTTTCTTT
CDR3: CASSEGTVGRAFF
D: TRBD1
size: NA
J: TRBJ1-1
V: TRBV9

DNA: TGCGCCAGCAGCCTAGGCGGGGGGACAGGGACCGAAAAACTGTTTTTT
CDR3: CASSLGGGTGTEKLFF
D: TRBD1
size: NA
J: TRBJ1-4
V: TRBV5-1

DNA: TGTGCCAGCAGTGAAGGACAGGGTGGGACTTATGGCTACACCTTC
CDR3: CASSEGQGGTYGYTF
D: TRBD1
size: once
J: TRBJ1-2
V: TRBV6-1

DNA: TGTGCCAGCCATACACGGGGAAATGGCTACACCTTC
CDR3: CASHTRGNGYTF
D: NA
size: NA
J: TRBJ1-2
V: TRBV19

DNA: TGTGCCAGCAGGGCAGGACAGGGTCGGAATCAGCCCCAGCATTTT
CDR3: CASRAGQGRNQPQHF
D: TRBD1
size: once
J: TRBJ1-5
V: TRBV6-6

DNA: TGTGCCAGCAGCTTTGTAGCGGAGCAAGAGACCCAGTACTTC
CDR3: CASSFVAEQETQYF
D: NA
size: NA
J: TRBJ2-5
V: TRBV7-2

DNA: TGTGCCAGCTCACCGTCTAGCGGGGGGCAAGAGACCCAGTACTTC
CDR3: CASSPSSGGQETQYF
D: TRBD2
size: NA
J: TRBJ2-5
V: TRBV18

DNA: TGTGCCAGCAGCTTGGGGGCACTGAACACTGAAGCTTTCTTT
CDR3: CASSLGALNTEAFF
D: NA
size: NA
J: TRBJ1-1
V: TRBV5-8

DNA: TGTGCCAGCAGCTTAGTCGGGGGGGCGCAGGATGAAGCTTTCTTT
CDR3: CASSLVGGAQDEAFF
D: NA
size: NA
J: TRBJ1-1
V: TRBV7-2

DNA: TGCAGCGCCGAGGGGGTTACTGAAGCTTTCTTT
CDR3: CSAEGVTEAFF
D: NA
size: NA
J: TRBJ1-1
V: TRBV29-1